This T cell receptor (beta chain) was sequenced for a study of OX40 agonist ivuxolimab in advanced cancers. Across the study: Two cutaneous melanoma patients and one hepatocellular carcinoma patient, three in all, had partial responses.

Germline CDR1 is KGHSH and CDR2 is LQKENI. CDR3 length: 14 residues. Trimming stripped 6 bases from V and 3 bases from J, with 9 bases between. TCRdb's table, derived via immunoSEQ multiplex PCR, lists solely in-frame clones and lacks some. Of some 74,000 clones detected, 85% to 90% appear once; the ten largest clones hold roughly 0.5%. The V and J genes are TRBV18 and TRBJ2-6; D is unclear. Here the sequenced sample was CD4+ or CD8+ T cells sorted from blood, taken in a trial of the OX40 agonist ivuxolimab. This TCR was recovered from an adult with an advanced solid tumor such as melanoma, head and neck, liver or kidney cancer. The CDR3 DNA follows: TGTGCCAGCTCGCAAGGTAGTGGGGCCAACGTCCTGACTTTC. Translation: CASSQGSGANVLTF. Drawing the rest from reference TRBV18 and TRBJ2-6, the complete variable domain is NAGVMQNPRHLVRRRGQEARLRCSPMKGHSHVYWYRQLPEEGLKFMVYLQKENIIDESGMPKERFSAEFPKEGPSILRIQQVVRGDSAAYFCASSQGSGANVLTFGAGSRLTVL.